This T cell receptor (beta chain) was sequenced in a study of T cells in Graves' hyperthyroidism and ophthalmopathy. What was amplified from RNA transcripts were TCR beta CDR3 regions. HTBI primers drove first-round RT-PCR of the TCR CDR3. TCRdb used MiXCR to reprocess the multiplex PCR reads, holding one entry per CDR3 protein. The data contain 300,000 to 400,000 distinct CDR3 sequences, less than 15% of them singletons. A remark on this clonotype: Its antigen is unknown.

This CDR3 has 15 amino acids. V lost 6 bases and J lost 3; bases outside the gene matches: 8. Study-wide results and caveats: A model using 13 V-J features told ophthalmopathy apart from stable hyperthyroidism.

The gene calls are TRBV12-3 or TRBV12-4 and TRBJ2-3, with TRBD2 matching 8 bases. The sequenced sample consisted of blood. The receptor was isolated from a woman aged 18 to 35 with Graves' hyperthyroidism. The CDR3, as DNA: TGTGCCAGCAGCCCTGAGGGCGGGGGGACAGATACGCAGTATTTT. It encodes CASSPEGGGTDTQYF.